Below are 23 T cell receptor beta chains sequenced from a single sample in a study of beta chain features in type 1 diabetes. Investigators reverse transcribed all isolated RNA, so they sequenced expressed TCRB transcripts. Using immunoSEQ multiplex PCR, the repertoire was profiled, and TCRdb retains in-frame clones only, with some absent. Among a few hundred thousand clones listed, 11% were seen once. Sequencing was carried out using central memory CD4+ T cells from blood. The receptors come from a man aged 18 to 35 in good health.

This clone was recorded a few times. The rearrangement uses TRBV15 and TRBJ1-3, with no clear D. CDR1 and CDR2 from the germline V gene are LNHNV and YYDKDF (reference sequence). V gave up 0 bases and J gave up 6 bases, with 6 bases separating them. The CDR3 spans 13 residues. This CDR3 reads CATSRDGVNTIYF. CDR3 DNA: TGTGCCACCAGCAGAGATGGGGTAAACACCATATATTTT.

V usage is TRBV7-6 and J usage is TRBJ2-1; the match to TRBD2 covers 14 bases. The CDR3 runs 19 residues. V lost 5 bases to trimming and J lost 4 bases; unmatched junction nucleotides: 13. From germline, CDR1 is SGHVS and CDR2 FNYEAQ. This CDR3 reads CASSPRPPGTSGGYNEQFF. The CDR3 bases are TGTGCCAGCAGCCCCCGCCCCCCCGGGACTAGCGGGGGATACAATGAGCAGTTCTTC.

The chain has TRBV29-1 and TRBJ2-7; D is possibly TRBD1 (6 bases). With 4 bases removed from V and 3 bases from J, the gap between germline ends came to 10 bases. This CDR3 is 12 amino acids long. Germline V gene data show CDR1 as SQVTM and CDR2 as ANQGSEA. The CDR3 loop reads CSVVGDIYEQYF. Written as DNA, the CDR3 is TGCAGCGTTGTGGGGGACATCTACGAGCAGTACTTC.

The gene calls are TRBV19 and TRBJ1-5; no firm D call. CDR1 LNHDA and CDR2 SQIVND come from the germline V gene (reference sequence). The ends were cut back, 3 bases at V and 4 bases at J, with 13 bases in the middle. This CDR3 contains 15 residues. CDR3 amino acids: CASSILTGGNQPQHF. The DNA of the CDR3 is TGTGCCAGTAGTATCCTTACGGGTGGGAATCAGCCCCAGCATTTT.

This clone occurred a few times. The rearrangement uses TRBV30 and TRBJ1-5, with D unclear. Germline V gene data show CDR1 as GTSNPN and CDR2 as SVGIG (reference sequence). Trimming removed 3 bases from V and 3 bases from J, with 6 bases in between. The CDR3 consists of 12 residues. The DNA of the CDR3 is TGTGCCTGGAGCGGCAACAATCAGCCCCAGCATTTT. This translates into CAWSGNNQPQHF.

This clone has more than one count but fewer than ten. The chain employs TRBV6-5 and TRBJ2-5; D unclear. The germline V gene encodes CDR1 MNHEY and CDR2 SVGAGI. The V gene lost 7 bases and the J gene lost 1 base, with 4 bases spanning the gap. The CDR3 sequence is 11 residues long. The CDR3 sequence is CASIPQETQYF. The CDR3 nucleotides read TGTGCCAGCATCCCCCAAGAGACCCAGTACTTC.

J is TRBJ2-1 and V is TRBV2; D remains unclear. Germline CDR1 reads SNHLY; CDR2 reads FYNNEI. The CDR3 is 15 residues long. The V end was cut by 4 bases, the J end by 5 bases, with 15 bases between. The CDR3 DNA sequence: TGTGCCAGCAGTGTGTCAAGAGTTAGGCACAATGAGCAGTTCTTC. Its translation: CASSVSRVRHNEQFF.

This clone was found a few times. V usage is TRBV10-3 and J usage is TRBJ2-7; D assignment may be TRBD1 or TRBD2 (5 bases each). Per the germline V gene, CDR1 is ENHRY and CDR2 is SYGVKD. V shed 7 bases and J shed 2 bases, with 12 bases lying between them. This CDR3 comprises 13 residues. In DNA form, the CDR3 reads TGTGCCATCACGTCGGGGACGACCTACGAGCAGTACTTC. It is translated as CAITSGTTYEQYF.

Only a few counts were recorded for this clone. The CDR3 bases are TGTGCCAGCAGTCCCCGGACCAGAGCCAAAAACATTCAGTACTTC. As protein: CASSPRTRAKNIQYF. V gene TRBV7-2 combines with J gene TRBJ2-4; no definite D call. Between the trimmed V and J ends, which lost 6 bases and 0 bases, there was a span of 12 bases. This CDR3 has 15 residues. Germline V CDR1 and CDR2: SGHTA, FQGNSA.

This clone was recorded at least ten times. This CDR3 reads CAITRDRASGANVLTF. DNA for the CDR3: TGTGCCATCACCCGGGACAGGGCCTCTGGGGCCAACGTCCTGACTTTC. The chain carries TRBV10-3 and TRBJ2-6; 9 positions agree with TRBD1. The CDR3 is 16 residues long. Germline V gives CDR1 ENHRY, CDR2 SYGVKD. Trimming cost V 7 bases and J 0 bases; bases outside gene matches: 4.

The CDR3 sequence: CAWSVGLGGSQETQYF. In nucleotides, the CDR3 is TGTGCCTGGAGTGTAGGCTTGGGCGGATCGCAAGAGACCCAGTACTTC. This chain joins TRBV30 and TRBJ2-5, with unresolved D. This CDR3 contains 16 residues. V was pared by 0 bases and J by 2 bases, with 16 bases between. Germline V gene data show CDR1 as GTSNPN and CDR2 as SVGIG (reference sequence). Complete variable domain (other parts from reference TRBV30 and TRBJ2-5): SQTIHQWPATLVQPVGSPLSLECTVEGTSNPNLYWYRQAAGRGLQLLFYSVGIGQISSEVPQNLSASRPQDRQFILSSKKLLLSDSGFYLCAWSVGLGGSQETQYFGPGTRLLVL.

This rearrangement joins TRBV5-1 to TRBJ1-2, with D maybe TRBD1 (6 bases). This CDR3 comprises 16 residues. The germline V and J ends were trimmed by 4 bases and 1 base, with 17 bases remaining between them. Germline assignment: CDR1 SGHRS and CDR2 YFSETQ. The CDR3 DNA reads TGCGCCAGCAGCCCTGCCGGGACATACCTTAACTATGGCTACACCTTC. Translated: CASSPAGTYLNYGYTF.

V and J are TRBV6-9 and TRBJ1-3, with D uncertain. The CDR3 spans 10 residues. The V and J ends lost 8 bases and 11 bases respectively, with 10 bases between them. CDR1 and CDR2 from the germline V gene are MNHGY and SVAAGI. CDR3 nucleotide sequence: TGTGCCAGCCGCACGCGGGCCATATATTTT. Translated: CASRTRAIYF.

Only a few counts were recorded for this clone. The rearrangement joins TRBV6-1 to TRBJ2-5, with D maybe TRBD2 (5 bases). Germline CDR1 MNHNS, CDR2 SASEGT. Trimming left V 7 bases short and J 2 bases short, with 11 bases between. The CDR3 is made up of 13 amino acids. The CDR3 coding sequence is TGTGCCAGCATTATCGGGGAGCAAGAGACCCAGTACTTC. Translation: CASIIGEQETQYF.

This clone was detected a few times. Given a far larger clone just one base away, this is likely a sequencing read error. The rearrangement uses TRBV15 and TRBJ2-7; D possibly corresponds to TRBD1 (6 bases). This CDR3 is 15 amino acids long. V lost 0 bases and J 6 bases, leaving 15 bases between the germline ends. Germline V CDR1 and CDR2: LNHNV, YYDKDF (reference sequence). CDR3 DNA: TGTGCCACCAGCAGAGAGCTACTGACCAGGGGCGAGCAGTACTTC. Protein: CATSRELLTRGEQYF.

There are a few counts of this clone. The chain couples TRBV5-1 to TRBJ1-5; possibly TRBD1 for D (5 bases). The CDR3 has 15 residues. Germline V lookup: CDR1 SGHRS, CDR2 YFSETQ. V lost 0 bases, J lost 1 base, and 8 bases lay in between. CDR3 sequence reads: CASSLVGGSNQPQHF. As DNA, the CDR3 is TGCGCCAGCAGCTTGGTCGGGGGGAGCAATCAGCCCCAGCATTTT.

The CDR3 here is CASSGRVGEQYF. In nucleotides, the CDR3 is TGTGCCAGCAGTGGACGGGTTGGCGAGCAGTACTTC. V and J are TRBV25-1 and TRBJ2-7, with no clear D. Germline V lookup: CDR1 MGHDK, CDR2 SYGVNS. The CDR3 loop spans 12 amino acids. Trimming left V 4 bases short and J 6 bases short, with 10 bases between.

There are a few counts of this clone. The chain joins TRBV5-4 to TRBJ2-4; 9 bases map to TRBD1. The germline gives CDR1 SGHNT, CDR2 YYREEE (reference sequence). The length of the CDR3 is 16 residues. Trimming at V came to 0 bases and at J to 3 bases, leaving 4 bases not matched to a gene. CDR3 sequence: CASSLGDRVGKNIQYF. DNA of the CDR3: TGTGCCAGCAGCTTGGGGGACAGGGTCGGCAAAAACATTCAGTACTTC.

This clone appeared many times. The genes are TRBV29-1 and TRBJ2-1; D possibly uses TRBD1 or TRBD2 (5 bases each). CDR1 and CDR2 (germline): SQVTM, ANQGSEA. V gave up 4 bases and J gave up 4 bases, with 14 bases separating them. This CDR3 comprises 14 residues. The CDR3 region has the DNA TGCAGCGTTGTGATCGGGACCAGTTACAATGAGCAGTTCTTC. Its translation: CSVVIGTSYNEQFF.

This sequence joins TRBV29-1 and TRBJ2-7, with D tentatively TRBD1 (7 bases). CDR1 and CDR2 (germline): SQVTM, ANQGSEA. Deletions cut 3 bases from V and 4 bases from J, with 16 bases between. The CDR3 has 14 amino acids. The CDR3, as DNA: TGCAGCGTTGACGCAGGGGGGTATACGTACGAGCAGTACTTC. It is translated as CSVDAGGYTYEQYF.

The chain is built from TRBV15 and TRBJ2-2, with 8 bases matching TRBD1. The germline V gene has CDR1 LNHNV and CDR2 YYDKDF (reference sequence). The CDR3 consists of 17 residues. J was trimmed by 3 bases and V by 0 bases; bases with no gene match: 6. CDR3 nucleotide sequence: TGTGCCACCAGCAGAGATCAACGGACAGGGTACACCGGGGAGCTGTTTTTT. Amino acid sequence: CATSRDQRTGYTGELFF.

This clone was seen a few times. The J gene is TRBJ2-1, the V gene TRBV6-1, with D perhaps matching TRBD1 or TRBD2 (5 bases each). The CDR3 is 13 residues long. Germline V gene sequence: CDR1 MNHNS, CDR2 SASEGT. The V end lost 6 bases, the J end lost 10 bases, and 16 bases lay between the germline ends. This CDR3 is CASSNLGGREQFF. The DNA of the CDR3 is TGTGCCAGCAGCAACCTTGGGGGTAGGGAGCAGTTCTTC.

This clone came up a few times. V usage is TRBV19 and J usage is TRBJ1-1, with 7 positions matching TRBD1. Trimming cost V 6 bases and J 3 bases; bases outside gene matches: 7. The CDR3 is 14 residues long. Germline V gives CDR1 LNHDA, CDR2 SQIVND (reference sequence). The CDR3: CASSRQGRDTEAFF. The CDR3 DNA reads TGTGCCAGTAGCCGACAGGGTCGGGACACTGAAGCTTTCTTT.